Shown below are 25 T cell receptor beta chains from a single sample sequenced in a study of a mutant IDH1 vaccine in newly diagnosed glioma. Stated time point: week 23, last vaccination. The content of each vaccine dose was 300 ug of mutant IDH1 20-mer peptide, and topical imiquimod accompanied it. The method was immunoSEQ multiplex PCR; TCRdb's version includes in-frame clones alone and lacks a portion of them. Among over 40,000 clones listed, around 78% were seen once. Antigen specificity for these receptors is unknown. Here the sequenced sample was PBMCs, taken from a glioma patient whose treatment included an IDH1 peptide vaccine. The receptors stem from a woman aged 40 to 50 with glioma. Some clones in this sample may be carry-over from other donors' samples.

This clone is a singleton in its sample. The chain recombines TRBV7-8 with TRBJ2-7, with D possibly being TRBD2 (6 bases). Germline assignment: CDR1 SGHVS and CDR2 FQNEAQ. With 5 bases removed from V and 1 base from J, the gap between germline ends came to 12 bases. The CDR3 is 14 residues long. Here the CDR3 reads CASSTPGLSYEQYF. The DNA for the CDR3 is TGTGCCAGCAGCACCCCGGGACTTTCCTACGAGCAGTACTTC.

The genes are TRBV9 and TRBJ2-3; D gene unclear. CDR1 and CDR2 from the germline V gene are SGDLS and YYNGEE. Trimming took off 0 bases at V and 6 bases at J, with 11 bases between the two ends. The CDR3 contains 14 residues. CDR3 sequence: CASSVGGFGDTQYF. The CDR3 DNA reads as TGTGCCAGCAGCGTAGGCGGATTTGGGGATACGCAGTATTTT.

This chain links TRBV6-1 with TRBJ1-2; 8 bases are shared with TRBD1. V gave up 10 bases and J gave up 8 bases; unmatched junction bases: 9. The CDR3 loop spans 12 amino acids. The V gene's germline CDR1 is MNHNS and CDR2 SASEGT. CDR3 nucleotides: TGTGCCACCCGACAGGGGACATTGGGCTACACCTTC. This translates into CATRQGTLGYTF.

The CDR3 is CASSDRTSTGAFF. The CDR3 DNA reads as TGTGCCAGCAGTGACCGGACAAGTACGGGAGCTTTCTTT. This chain joins TRBV25-1 and TRBJ1-1; tentatively, D is TRBD1 (5 bases). V lost 3 bases and J 10 bases, leaving 15 bases between the germline ends. Germline assignment: CDR1 MGHDK and CDR2 SYGVNS. The CDR3 has 13 residues.

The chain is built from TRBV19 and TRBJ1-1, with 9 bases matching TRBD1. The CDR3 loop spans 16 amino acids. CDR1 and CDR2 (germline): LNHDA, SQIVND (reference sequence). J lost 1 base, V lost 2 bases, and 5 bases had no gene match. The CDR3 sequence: CASSIKGGQGNTEAFF. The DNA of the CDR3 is TGTGCCAGTAGTATAAAGGGGGGACAGGGGAACACTGAAGCTTTCTTT. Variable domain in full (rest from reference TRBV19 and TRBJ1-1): DGGITQSPKYLFRKEGQNVTLSCEQNLNHDAMYWYRQDPGQGLRLIYYSQIVNDFQKGDIAEGYSVSREKKESFPLTVTSAQKNPTAFYLCASSIKGGQGNTEAFFGQGTRLTVV.

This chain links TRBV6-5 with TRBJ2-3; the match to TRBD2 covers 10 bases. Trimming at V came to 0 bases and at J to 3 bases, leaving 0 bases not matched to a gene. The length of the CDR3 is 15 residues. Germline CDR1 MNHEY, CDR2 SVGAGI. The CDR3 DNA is TGTGCCAGCAGTTACTCTAGCGGGAGGACAGATACGCAGTATTTT. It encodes CASSYSSGRTDTQYF.

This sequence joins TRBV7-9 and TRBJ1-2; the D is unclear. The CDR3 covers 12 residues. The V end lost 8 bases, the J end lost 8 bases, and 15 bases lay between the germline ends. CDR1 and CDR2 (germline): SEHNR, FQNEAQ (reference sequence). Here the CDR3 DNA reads TGTGCCAGCCGCCTGGCCCCTTCGGGCTACACCTTC. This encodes CASRLAPSGYTF.

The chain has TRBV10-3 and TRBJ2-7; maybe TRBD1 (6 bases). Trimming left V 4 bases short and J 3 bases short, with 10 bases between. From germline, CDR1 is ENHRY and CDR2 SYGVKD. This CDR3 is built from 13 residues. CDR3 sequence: CAISGQGIYEQYF. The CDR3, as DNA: TGTGCCATCAGTGGGCAGGGGATCTACGAGCAGTACTTC.

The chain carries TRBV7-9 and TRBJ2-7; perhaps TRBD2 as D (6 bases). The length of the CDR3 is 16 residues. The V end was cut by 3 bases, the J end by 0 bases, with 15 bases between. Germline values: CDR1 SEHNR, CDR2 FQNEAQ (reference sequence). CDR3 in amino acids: CASSFVSGPASYEQYF. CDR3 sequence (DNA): TGTGCCAGCAGCTTCGTAAGCGGGCCTGCCTCCTACGAGCAGTACTTC. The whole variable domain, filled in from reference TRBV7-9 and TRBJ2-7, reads DTGVSQNPRHKITKRGQNVTFRCDPISEHNRLYWYRQTLGQGPEFLTYFQNEAQLEKSRLLSDRFSAERPKGSFSTLEIQRTEQGDSAMYLCASSFVSGPASYEQYFGPGTRLTVT.

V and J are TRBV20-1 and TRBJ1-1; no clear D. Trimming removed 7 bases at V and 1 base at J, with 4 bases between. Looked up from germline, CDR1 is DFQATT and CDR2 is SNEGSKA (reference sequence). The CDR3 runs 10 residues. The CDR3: CSVWNTEAFF. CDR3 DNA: TGCAGTGTTTGGAACACTGAAGCTTTCTTT.

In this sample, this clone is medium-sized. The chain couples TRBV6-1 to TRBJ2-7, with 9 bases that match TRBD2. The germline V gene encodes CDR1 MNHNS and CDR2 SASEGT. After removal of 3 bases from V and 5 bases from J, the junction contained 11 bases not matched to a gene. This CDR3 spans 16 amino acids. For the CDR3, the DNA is TGTGCCAGCAGTGATGGTTGGGGGAGCGGGGGGAACGAGCAGTACTTC. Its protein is CASSDGWGSGGNEQYF.

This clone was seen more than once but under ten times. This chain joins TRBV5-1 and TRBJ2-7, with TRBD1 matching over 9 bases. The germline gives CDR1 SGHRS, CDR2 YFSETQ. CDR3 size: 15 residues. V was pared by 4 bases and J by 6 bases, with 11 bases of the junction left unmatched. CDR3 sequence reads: CASSAGDRVPSEQYF. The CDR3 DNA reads TGCGCCAGCAGCGCCGGGGACAGGGTTCCCTCCGAGCAGTACTTC.

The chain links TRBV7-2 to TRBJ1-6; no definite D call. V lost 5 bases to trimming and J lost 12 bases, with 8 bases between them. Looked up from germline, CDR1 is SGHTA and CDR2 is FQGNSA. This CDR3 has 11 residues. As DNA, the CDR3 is TGTGCCAGCAGCGCCTGGCGACCCCTCCACTTT. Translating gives CASSAWRPLHF. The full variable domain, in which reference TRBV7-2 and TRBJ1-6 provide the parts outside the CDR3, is GAGVSQSPSNKVTEKGKDVELRCDPISGHTALYWYRQSLGQGLEFLIYFQGNSAPDKSGLPSDRFSAERTGGSVSTLTIQRTQQEDSAVYLCASSAWRPLHFGNGTRLTVT.

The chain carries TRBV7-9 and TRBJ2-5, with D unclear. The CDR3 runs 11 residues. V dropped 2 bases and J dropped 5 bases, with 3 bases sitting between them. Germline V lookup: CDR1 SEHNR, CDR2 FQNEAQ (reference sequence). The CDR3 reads CASSLKETQYF. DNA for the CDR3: TGTGCCAGCAGCTTAAAGGAGACCCAGTACTTC.

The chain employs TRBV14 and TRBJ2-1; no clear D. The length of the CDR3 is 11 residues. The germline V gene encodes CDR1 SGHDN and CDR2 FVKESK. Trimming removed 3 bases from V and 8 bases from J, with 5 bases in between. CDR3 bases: TGTGCCAGCAGCCATAGCCATGAGCAGTTCTTC. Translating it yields CASSHSHEQFF.

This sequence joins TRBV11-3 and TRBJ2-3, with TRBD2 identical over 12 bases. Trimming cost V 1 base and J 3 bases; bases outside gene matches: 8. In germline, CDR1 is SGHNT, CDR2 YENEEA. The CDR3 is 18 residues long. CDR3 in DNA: TGTGCCAGCAGCTTAGCATTCCCGGGACTAGCGGGTACAGATACGCAGTATTTT. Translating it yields CASSLAFPGLAGTDTQYF.

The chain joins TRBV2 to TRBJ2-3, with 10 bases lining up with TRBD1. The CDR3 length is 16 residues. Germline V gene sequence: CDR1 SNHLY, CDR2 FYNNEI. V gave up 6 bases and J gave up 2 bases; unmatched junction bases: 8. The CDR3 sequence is CASSPGTGAFTDTQYF. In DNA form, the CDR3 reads TGTGCCAGCAGCCCCGGGACAGGGGCTTTCACAGATACGCAGTATTTT. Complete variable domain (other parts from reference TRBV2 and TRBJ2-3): EPEVTQTPSHQVTQMGQEVILRCVPISNHLYFYWYRQILGQKVEFLVSFYNNEISEKSEIFDDQFSVERPDGSNFTLKIRSTKLEDSAMYFCASSPGTGAFTDTQYFGPGTRLTVL.

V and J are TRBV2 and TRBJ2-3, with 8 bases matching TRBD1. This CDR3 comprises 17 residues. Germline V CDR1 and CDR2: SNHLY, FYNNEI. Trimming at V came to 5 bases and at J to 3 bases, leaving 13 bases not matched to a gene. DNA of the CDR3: TGTGCCAGCAGTCTGAACCTCGACAGGGGTCGGACAGATACGCAGTATTTT. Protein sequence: CASSLNLDRGRTDTQYF. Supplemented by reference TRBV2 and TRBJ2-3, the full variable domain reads EPEVTQTPSHQVTQMGQEVILRCVPISNHLYFYWYRQILGQKVEFLVSFYNNEISEKSEIFDDQFSVERPDGSNFTLKIRSTKLEDSAMYFCASSLNLDRGRTDTQYFGPGTRLTVL.

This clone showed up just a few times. For the CDR3, the DNA is TGCAGCGTTGAGGGGCAGGGGGTGCCCACAGATACGCAGTATTTT. Residues: CSVEGQGVPTDTQYF. The V and J genes are TRBV29-1 and TRBJ2-3; 7 positions match TRBD1. From germline, CDR1 is SQVTM and CDR2 ANQGSEA. Unmatched junction bases numbered 8, after V lost 3 bases and J lost 2 bases. The CDR3 loop spans 15 amino acids.

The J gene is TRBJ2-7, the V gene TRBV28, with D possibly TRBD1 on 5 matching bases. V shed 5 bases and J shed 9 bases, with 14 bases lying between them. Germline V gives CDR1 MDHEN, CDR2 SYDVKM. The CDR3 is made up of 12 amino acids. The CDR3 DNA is TGTGCCAGCAGTCAACTCAGGGAAGGGCAGTACTTC. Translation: CASSQLREGQYF.

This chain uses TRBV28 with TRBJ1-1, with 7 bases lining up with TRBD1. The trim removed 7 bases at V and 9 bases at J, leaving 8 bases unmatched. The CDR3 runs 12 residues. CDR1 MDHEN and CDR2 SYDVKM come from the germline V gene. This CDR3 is CASILRTGKAFF. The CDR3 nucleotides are TGTGCCAGCATTCTCCGGACAGGAAAAGCTTTCTTT.

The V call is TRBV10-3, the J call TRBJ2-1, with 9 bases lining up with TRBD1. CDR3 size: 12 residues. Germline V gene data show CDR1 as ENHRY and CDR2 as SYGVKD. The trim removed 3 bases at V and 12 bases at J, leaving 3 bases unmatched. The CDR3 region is CAISDRQGGQFF. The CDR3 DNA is TGTGCCATCAGTGACAGACAGGGGGGGCAGTTCTTC.

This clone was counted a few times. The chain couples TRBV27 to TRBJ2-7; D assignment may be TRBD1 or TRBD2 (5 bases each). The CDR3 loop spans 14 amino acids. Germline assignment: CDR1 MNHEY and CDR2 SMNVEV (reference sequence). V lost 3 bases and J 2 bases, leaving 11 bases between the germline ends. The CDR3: CASSLGRGAYEQYF. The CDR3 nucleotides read TGTGCCAGCAGTTTGGGACGGGGTGCCTACGAGCAGTACTTC.

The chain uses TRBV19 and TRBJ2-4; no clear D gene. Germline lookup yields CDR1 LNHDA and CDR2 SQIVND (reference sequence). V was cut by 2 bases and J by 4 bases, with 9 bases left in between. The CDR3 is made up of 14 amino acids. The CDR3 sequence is CASSIRTVKNIQYF. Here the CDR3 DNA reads TGTGCCAGTAGTATAAGAACAGTTAAAAACATTCAGTACTTC.

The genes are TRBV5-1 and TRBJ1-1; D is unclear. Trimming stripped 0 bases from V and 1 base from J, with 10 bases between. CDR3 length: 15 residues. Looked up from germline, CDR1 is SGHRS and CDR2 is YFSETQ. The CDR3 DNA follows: TGCGCCAGCAGCTTGGTGGTGGCAGGGAACACTGAAGCTTTCTTT. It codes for CASSLVVAGNTEAFF. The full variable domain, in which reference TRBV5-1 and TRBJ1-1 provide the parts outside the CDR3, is KAGVTQTPRYLIKTRGQQVTLSCSPISGHRSVSWYQQTPGQGLQFLFEYFSETQRNKGNFPGRFSGRQFSNSRSEMNVSTLELGDSALYLCASSLVVAGNTEAFFGQGTRLTVV.